Below are 17 T cell receptor beta chains sequenced from a single sample in a study of chemoradiotherapy in HPV16-positive cancers. Repertoires were generated with immunoSEQ multiplex PCR, while TCRdb's copy carries only in-frame clones and drops some. The table has around 40,000 clones, more than 65% seen once. The sequencing used blood, collected from a patient who underwent chemoradiotherapy. These receptors all stem from a human donor with HPV-associated anogenital cancer.

This chain uses TRBV4-1 with TRBJ2-7; TRBD2 matches at 7 bases. V dropped 3 bases and J dropped 6; count of bases not matched to a gene: 11. This CDR3 has 15 residues. Per germline, CDR1 MGHRA and CDR2 YSYEKL. CDR3 sequence: CASSHPWDERGEQYF. Here the CDR3 DNA reads TGCGCCAGCAGCCATCCCTGGGACGAGCGGGGCGAGCAGTACTTC.

The chain recombines TRBV12-5 with TRBJ1-4; no clear D. The CDR3 is 12 amino acids. V was cut by 5 bases and J by 7 bases, with 8 bases left in between. The germline gives CDR1 LGHNT, CDR2 FRNRAP. Here the CDR3 DNA reads TGTGCTAGTGGTCCGTCCGGTGAAAAACTGTTTTTT. This codes for CASGPSGEKLFF.

This clone appeared a few times. The chain is built from TRBV6-5 and TRBJ1-6; unclear D gene. The CDR3 totals 12 residues. Trimming left V 6 bases short and J 9 bases short, with 9 bases between. CDR1 and CDR2 from the germline V gene are MNHEY and SVGAGI. CDR3 loop: CASSPRSSPLHF. DNA for the CDR3: TGTGCCAGCAGCCCTAGATCTTCACCCCTCCACTTT.

V usage is TRBV18 and J usage is TRBJ2-2; perhaps TRBD1 as D (5 bases). The germline CDR1 and CDR2 sequences are KGHSH and LQKENI. This CDR3 contains 13 residues. The V gene lost 5 bases and the J gene lost 5 bases, with 9 bases spanning the gap. The CDR3 bases are TGTGCCAGCTCAACCAGGGAAACCGGGGAGCTGTTTTTT. Protein: CASSTRETGELFF.

The J gene is TRBJ1-5, the V gene TRBV7-8, with a tentative D call TRBD1 (5 bases). Germline V lookup: CDR1 SGHVS, CDR2 FQNEAQ. CDR3 length: 14 residues. Trimming removed 4 bases from V and 0 bases from J, with 7 bases in between. The CDR3 DNA reads as TGTGCCAGCAGCTCCGGGGGTAGCAATCAGCCCCAGCATTTT. It encodes CASSSGGSNQPQHF.

The genes are TRBV18 and TRBJ1-5; no definite D call. This CDR3 is built from 13 residues. CDR1 KGHSH and CDR2 LQKENI come from the germline V gene. Trimming took 1 base from V and 4 from J, leaving 5 bases between them. CDR3 nucleotide sequence: TGTGCCAGCTCACCACAGGGAAATCAGCCCCAGCATTTT. Its protein is CASSPQGNQPQHF. Full variable domain (remainder filled in from reference TRBV18 and TRBJ1-5): NAGVMQNPRHLVRRRGQEARLRCSPMKGHSHVYWYRQLPEEGLKFMVYLQKENIIDESGMPKERFSAEFPKEGPSILRIQQVVRGDSAAYFCASSPQGNQPQHFGDGTRLSIL.

This chain uses TRBV5-5 with TRBJ2-7; the D gene is possibly TRBD1 (6 bases). CDR1 and CDR2 (germline): SGHKS, YYEKEE (reference sequence). CDR3 length: 14 amino acids. The germline V and J ends were trimmed by 1 base and 1 base, with 9 bases remaining between them. The CDR3 region is CASSLMQGSYEQYF. The CDR3 nucleotides are TGTGCCAGCAGCTTGATGCAGGGGTCCTACGAGCAGTACTTC.

This clone was detected a few times. The V call is TRBV11-3, the J call TRBJ2-3, with a tentative D call TRBD2 (6 bases). CDR3 length: 16 amino acids. With 5 bases removed from V and 2 bases from J, the gap between germline ends came to 17 bases. Germline lookup yields CDR1 SGHNT and CDR2 YENEEA. The CDR3 loop reads CASSAQTGLNTDTQYF. The CDR3 nucleotides read TGTGCCAGCAGCGCCCAGACGGGACTTAACACAGATACGCAGTATTTT.

This clone was recorded a few times. The chain is built from TRBV11-2 and TRBJ1-6, with 8 nucleotides matching TRBD1. The CDR3 contains 15 residues. Germline loops: CDR1 SGHAT, CDR2 FQNNGV. The junction had 3 bases not matched to a gene; V was cut back by 2 bases and J by 6 bases. The CDR3 reads CASSLQQGGNSPLHF. CDR3 in DNA: TGTGCCAGCAGCTTACAACAGGGGGGTAATTCACCCCTCCACTTT.

This chain uses TRBV5-1 with TRBJ2-7; D unresolved. CDR1 is SGHRS and CDR2 is YFSETQ in the germline V gene. The CDR3 length is 13 residues. Between the trimmed V and J ends, which lost 0 bases and 3 bases, there was a span of 7 bases. The CDR3 spells CASSLDGFYEQYF. As DNA, the CDR3 is TGCGCCAGCAGCTTGGACGGATTCTACGAGCAGTACTTC. The full variable domain, in which reference TRBV5-1 and TRBJ2-7 provide the parts outside the CDR3, is KAGVTQTPRYLIKTRGQQVTLSCSPISGHRSVSWYQQTPGQGLQFLFEYFSETQRNKGNFPGRFSGRQFSNSRSEMNVSTLELGDSALYLCASSLDGFYEQYFGPGTRLTVT.

This chain joins TRBV11-1 and TRBJ2-3; TRBD2 is a possible D gene (5 bases). V was trimmed by 6 bases and J by 11 bases, leaving 18 bases between them. This CDR3 comprises 13 residues. Germline-derived CDR1 and CDR2 are SGHAT and FQDESV (reference sequence). CDR3: CASSQDGVDGQYF. The CDR3 DNA reads as TGTGCCAGCAGTCAAGACGGGGTTGACGGGCAGTATTTT.

This clone was found once. This chain connects TRBV7-8 to TRBJ2-6, with D hard to call. The CDR3 is 19 residues long. Germline CDR1 SGHVS, CDR2 FQNEAQ. Trimming left V 3 bases short and J 0 bases short, with 18 bases between. CDR3 nucleotides: TGTGCCAGCAGCTTTCTACGCAGTCCCCTGATCTCTGGGGCCAACGTCCTGACTTTC. Its translation is CASSFLRSPLISGANVLTF.

The chain recombines TRBV6-6 with TRBJ2-7, with TRBD1 matching 9 bases. The CDR3 contains 15 residues. J was trimmed by 7 bases and V by 2 bases; bases with no gene match: 9. The germline CDR1 and CDR2 sequences are MNHNY and SVGAGI (reference sequence). In nucleotides, the CDR3 is TGTGCCAGCAGTTACAATGGACAGGGGAAAGGGGAGCAGTACTTC. Its translation: CASSYNGQGKGEQYF.

This clone appeared a single time. J is TRBJ2-7 and V is TRBV15; TRBD1 aligns across 7 bases. CDR1 is LNHNV, CDR2 YYDKDF, per germline (reference sequence). Germline trimming cut 0 bases from V and 0 bases from J; bases unmatched to any gene: 5. There are 16 residues in the CDR3. The CDR3 here is CATSRDPGGSSYEQYF. CDR3 DNA sequence: TGTGCCACCAGCAGAGATCCAGGGGGAAGCTCCTACGAGCAGTACTTC.

This chain joins TRBV6-5 and TRBJ1-2; D is uncertain. CDR3 size: 16 residues. Germline lookup yields CDR1 MNHEY and CDR2 SVGAGI. The V gene lost 4 bases and the J gene lost 0 bases, with 15 bases spanning the gap. In nucleotides, the CDR3 is TGTGCCAGCAGTTTAAGCCTTCTCAACCCTAACTATGGCTACACCTTC. Its protein is CASSLSLLNPNYGYTF.

The gene calls are TRBV12-5 and TRBJ1-1; perhaps TRBD1 as D (5 bases). Trimming cost V 5 bases and J 0 bases, with 13 bases left between them. The CDR3 consists of 15 residues. The germline CDR1 and CDR2 sequences are LGHNT and FRNRAP. CDR3 coding DNA: TGTGCTAGTGGTCCCCCCGGGGGTCTGAACACTGAAGCTTTCTTT. Amino acids: CASGPPGGLNTEAFF.

The chain couples TRBV18 to TRBJ2-2; D is possibly TRBD1 or TRBD2 (6 bases each). This CDR3 spans 15 amino acids. CDR1 and CDR2 from the germline V gene are KGHSH and LQKENI. The V and J ends lost 3 bases and 7 bases respectively, with 15 bases between them. The DNA for the CDR3 is TGTGCCAGCTCACCCGGCACGGGGGCGAGCGGGGAGCTGTTTTTT. This codes for CASSPGTGASGELFF.